This TCR beta chain emerged from a study of blood T cell repertoires in COVID-19. Source study methods: Reference gene primer amplification yielded estimated nucleated cell counts. Assay used: immunoSEQ multiplex PCR; TCRdb lists only in-frame clones, some missing. That table supplies the V and J calls and clone size; D and trimming were determined from the DNA. Among 70,000 to 100,000 clones listed, about 89% were seen once. CDR3 length equals 14 residues. V was trimmed by 4 bases and J by 1 base, leaving 10 bases between them. In germline, CDR1 is LGHDT, CDR2 YNNKEL (reference sequence). This clone was seen a single time.

The chain uses TRBV3-1 (or the pseudogene TRBV3-2) and TRBJ1-1, with D possibly TRBD1 on 5 matching bases. The receptor was derived from a man aged 50 to 60 with COVID-19, enrolled during active disease. Sequencing was performed on peripheral blood. CDR3 in amino acids: CASSPRQTNTEAFF. CDR3 coding DNA: TGTGCCAGCAGCCCCCGACAGACGAACACTGAAGCTTTCTTT.